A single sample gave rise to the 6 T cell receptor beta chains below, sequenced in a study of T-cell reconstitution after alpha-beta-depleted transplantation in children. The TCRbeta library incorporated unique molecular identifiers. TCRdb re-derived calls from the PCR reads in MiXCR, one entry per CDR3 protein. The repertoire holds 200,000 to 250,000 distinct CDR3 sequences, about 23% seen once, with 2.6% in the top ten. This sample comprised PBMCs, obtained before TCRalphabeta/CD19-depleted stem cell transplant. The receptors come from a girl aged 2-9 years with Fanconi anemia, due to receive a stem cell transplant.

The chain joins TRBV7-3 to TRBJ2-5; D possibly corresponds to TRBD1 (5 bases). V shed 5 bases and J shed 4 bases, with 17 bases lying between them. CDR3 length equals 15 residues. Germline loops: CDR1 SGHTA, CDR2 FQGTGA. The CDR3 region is CASSLTPGPRETQYF. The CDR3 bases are TGTGCCAGCAGCCTTACCCCAGGGCCGCGAGAGACCCAGTACTTC. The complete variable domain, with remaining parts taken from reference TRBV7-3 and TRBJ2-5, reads GAGVSQTPSNKVTEKGKYVELRCDPISGHTALYWYRQSLGQGPEFLIYFQGTGAADDSGLPNDRFFAVRPEGSVSTLKIQRTERGDSAVYLCASSLTPGPRETQYFGPGTRLLVL.

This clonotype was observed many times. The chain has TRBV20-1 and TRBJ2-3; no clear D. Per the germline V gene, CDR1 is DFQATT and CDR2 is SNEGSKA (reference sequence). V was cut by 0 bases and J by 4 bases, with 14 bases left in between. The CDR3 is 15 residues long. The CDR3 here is CSARDDELIADTQYF. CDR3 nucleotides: TGCAGTGCTAGAGATGATGAGCTAATCGCAGATACGCAGTATTTT.

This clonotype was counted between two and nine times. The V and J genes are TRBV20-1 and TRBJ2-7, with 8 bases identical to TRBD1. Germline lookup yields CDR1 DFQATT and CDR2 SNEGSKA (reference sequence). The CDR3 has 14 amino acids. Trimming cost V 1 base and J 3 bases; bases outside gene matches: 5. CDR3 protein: CSARGRTGGYEQYF. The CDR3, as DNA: TGCAGTGCTAGAGGCAGAACAGGGGGCTACGAGCAGTACTTC.

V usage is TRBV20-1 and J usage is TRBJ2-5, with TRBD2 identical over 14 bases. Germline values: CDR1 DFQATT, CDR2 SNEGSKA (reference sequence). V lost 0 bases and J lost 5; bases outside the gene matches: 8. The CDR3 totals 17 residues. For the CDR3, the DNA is TGCAGTGCTAGAGATTGGAGGACTAGCGGGGGGCGTGAGACCCAGTACTTC. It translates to CSARDWRTSGGRETQYF.

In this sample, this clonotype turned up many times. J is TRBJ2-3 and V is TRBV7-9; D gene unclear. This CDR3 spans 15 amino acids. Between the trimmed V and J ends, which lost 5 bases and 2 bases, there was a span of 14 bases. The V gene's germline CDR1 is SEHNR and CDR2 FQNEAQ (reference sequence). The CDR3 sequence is CASSRARRYTDTQYF. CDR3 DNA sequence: TGTGCCAGCAGCCGGGCGCGGCGCTACACAGATACGCAGTATTTT.

The CDR3 bases are TGTGCCAGCAGCTATTCGAGAGGACAGGGGGCGCGGAGTTCCTACAATGAGCAGTTCTTC. Protein product: CASSYSRGQGARSSYNEQFF. The chain uses TRBV3-1 and TRBJ2-1, with TRBD1 identical over 11 bases. Germline loops: CDR1 LGHDT, CDR2 YNNKEL (reference sequence). V trimming: 5 bases; J trimming: 1 base; junction bases outside the gene matches: 16. This CDR3 is built from 20 residues.